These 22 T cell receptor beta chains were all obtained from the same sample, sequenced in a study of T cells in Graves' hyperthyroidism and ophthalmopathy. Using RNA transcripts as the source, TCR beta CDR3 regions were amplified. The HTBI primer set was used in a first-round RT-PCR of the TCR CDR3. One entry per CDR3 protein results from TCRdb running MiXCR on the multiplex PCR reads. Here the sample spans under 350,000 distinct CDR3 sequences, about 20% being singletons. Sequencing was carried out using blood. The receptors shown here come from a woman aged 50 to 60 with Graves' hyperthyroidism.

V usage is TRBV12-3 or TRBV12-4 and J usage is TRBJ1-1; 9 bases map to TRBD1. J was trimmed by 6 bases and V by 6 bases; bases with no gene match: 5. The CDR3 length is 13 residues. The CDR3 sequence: CASRPTGGPEAFF. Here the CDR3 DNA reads TGTGCCAGCAGACCCACAGGGGGCCCTGAAGCTTTCTTT.

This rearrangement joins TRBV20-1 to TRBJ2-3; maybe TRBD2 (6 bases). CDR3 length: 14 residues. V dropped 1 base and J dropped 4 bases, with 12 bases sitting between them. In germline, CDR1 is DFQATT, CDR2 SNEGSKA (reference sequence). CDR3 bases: TGCAGTGCTAGAGTAACGGGAGTTTCAGATACGCAGTATTTT. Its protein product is CSARVTGVSDTQYF.

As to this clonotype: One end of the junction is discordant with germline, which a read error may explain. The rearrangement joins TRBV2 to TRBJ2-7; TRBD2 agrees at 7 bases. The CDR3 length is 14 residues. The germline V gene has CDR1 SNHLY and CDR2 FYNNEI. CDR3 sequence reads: CAVTRPSGSHEQYF. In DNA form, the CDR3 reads TGTGCCGTCACGAGGCCTAGCGGCTCCCACGAGCAGTACTTC.

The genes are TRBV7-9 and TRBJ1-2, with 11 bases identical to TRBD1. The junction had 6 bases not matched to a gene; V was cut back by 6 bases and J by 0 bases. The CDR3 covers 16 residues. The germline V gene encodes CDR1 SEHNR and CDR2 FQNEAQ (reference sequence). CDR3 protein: CASRRTGGATNYGYTF. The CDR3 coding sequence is TGTGCCAGCAGGAGGACAGGGGGCGCGACTAACTATGGCTACACCTTC.

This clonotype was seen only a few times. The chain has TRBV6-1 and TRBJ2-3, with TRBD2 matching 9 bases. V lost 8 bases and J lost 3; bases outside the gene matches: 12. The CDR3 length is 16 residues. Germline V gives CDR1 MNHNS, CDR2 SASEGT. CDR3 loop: CASGPGGRAGTDTQYF. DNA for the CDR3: TGTGCCAGCGGCCCGGGCGGGAGGGCCGGGACAGATACGCAGTATTTT.

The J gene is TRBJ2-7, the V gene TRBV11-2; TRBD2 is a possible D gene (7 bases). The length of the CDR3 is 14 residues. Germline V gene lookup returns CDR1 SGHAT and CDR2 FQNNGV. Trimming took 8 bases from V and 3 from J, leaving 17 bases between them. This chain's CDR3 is CASGGRGANYEQYF. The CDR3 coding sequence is TGTGCCAGCGGTGGGAGGGGGGCCAACTACGAGCAGTACTTC. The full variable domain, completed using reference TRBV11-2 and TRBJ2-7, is EAGVAQSPRYKIIEKRQSVAFWCNPISGHATLYWYQQILGQGPKLLIQFQNNGVVDDSQLPKDRFSAERLKGVDSTLKIQPAKLEDSAVYLCASGGRGANYEQYFGPGTRLTVT.

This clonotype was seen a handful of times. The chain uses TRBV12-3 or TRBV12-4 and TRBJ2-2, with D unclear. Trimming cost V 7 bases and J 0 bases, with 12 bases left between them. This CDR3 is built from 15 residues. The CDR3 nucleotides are TGTGCCAGCATCGCCGGGCAGACGAACACCGGGGAGCTGTTTTTT. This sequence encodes CASIAGQTNTGELFF.

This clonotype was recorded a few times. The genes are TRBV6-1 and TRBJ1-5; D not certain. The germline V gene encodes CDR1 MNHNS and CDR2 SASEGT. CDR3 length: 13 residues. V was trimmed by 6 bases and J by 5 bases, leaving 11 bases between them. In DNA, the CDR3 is TGTGCCAGCAGGGTGGATGGGCATCAGCCCCAGCATTTT. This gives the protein CASRVDGHQPQHF.

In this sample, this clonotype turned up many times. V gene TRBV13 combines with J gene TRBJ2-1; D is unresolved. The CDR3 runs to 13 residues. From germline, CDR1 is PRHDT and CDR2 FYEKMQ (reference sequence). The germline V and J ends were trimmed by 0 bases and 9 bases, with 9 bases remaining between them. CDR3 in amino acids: CASSLGTAGEQFF. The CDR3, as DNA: TGTGCCAGCAGCTTAGGGACGGCTGGTGAGCAGTTCTTC.

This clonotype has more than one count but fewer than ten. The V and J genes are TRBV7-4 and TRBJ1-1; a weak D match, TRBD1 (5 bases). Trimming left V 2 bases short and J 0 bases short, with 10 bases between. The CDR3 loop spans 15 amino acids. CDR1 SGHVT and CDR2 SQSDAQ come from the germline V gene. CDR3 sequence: CASSLRGSMNTEAFF. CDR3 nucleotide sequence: TGTGCCAGCAGCTTAAGGGGTTCCATGAACACTGAAGCTTTCTTT.

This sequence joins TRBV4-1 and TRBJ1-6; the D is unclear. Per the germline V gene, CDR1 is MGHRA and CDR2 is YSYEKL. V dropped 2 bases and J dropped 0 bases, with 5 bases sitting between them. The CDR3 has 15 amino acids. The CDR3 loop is CASSQPSSYNSPLHF. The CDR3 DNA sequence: TGCGCCAGCAGCCAACCCAGCTCCTATAATTCACCCCTCCACTTT.

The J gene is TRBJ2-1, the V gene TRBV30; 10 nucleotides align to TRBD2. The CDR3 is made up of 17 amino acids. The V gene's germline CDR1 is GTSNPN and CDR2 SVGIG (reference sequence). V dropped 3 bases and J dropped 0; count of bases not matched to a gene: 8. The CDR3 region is CAWRTSGRGGSYNEQFF. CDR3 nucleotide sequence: TGTGCCTGGAGGACCAGCGGGAGGGGTGGCTCCTACAATGAGCAGTTCTTC.

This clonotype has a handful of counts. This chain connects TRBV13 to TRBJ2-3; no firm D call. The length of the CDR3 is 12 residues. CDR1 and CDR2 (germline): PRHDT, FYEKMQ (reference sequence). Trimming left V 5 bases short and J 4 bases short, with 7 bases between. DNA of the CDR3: TGTGCCAGCAGCGTGGGCCCAGATACGCAGTATTTT. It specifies CASSVGPDTQYF.

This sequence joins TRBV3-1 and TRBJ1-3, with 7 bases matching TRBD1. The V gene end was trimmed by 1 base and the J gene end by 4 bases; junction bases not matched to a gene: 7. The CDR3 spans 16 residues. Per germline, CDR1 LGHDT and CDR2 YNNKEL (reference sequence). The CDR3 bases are TGTGCCAGCAGCCAAGGACAGGGAAGTATCGGAAACACCATATATTTT. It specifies CASSQGQGSIGNTIYF.

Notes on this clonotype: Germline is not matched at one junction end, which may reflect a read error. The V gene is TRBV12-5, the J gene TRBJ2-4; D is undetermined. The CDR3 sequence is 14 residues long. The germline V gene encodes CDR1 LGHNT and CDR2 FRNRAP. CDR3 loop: CASGLGDGKTIQYF. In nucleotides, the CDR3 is TGTGCTAGTGGTTTGGGGGATGGCAAAACCATTCAGTACTTC.

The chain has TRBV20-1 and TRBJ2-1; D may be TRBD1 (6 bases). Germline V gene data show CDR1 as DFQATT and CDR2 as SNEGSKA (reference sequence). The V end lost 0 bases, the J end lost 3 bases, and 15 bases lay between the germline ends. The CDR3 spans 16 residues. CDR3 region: CSARDSGASCYNEQFF. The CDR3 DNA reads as TGCAGTGCTAGAGATTCAGGGGCCTCCTGCTACAATGAGCAGTTCTTC.

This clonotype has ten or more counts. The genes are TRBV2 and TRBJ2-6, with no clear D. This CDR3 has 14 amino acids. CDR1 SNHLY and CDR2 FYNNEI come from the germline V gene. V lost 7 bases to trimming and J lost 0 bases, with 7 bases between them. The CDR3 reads CASTFTSGANVLTF. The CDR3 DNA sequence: TGTGCCAGCACATTCACCTCTGGGGCCAACGTCCTGACTTTC.

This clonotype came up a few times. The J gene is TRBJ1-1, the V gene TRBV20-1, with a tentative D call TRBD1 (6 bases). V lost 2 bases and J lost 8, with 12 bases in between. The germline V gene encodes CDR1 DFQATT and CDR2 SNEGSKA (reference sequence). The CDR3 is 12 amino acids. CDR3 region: CSARPGTSEAFF. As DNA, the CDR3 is TGCAGTGCTAGACCCGGGACATCCGAAGCTTTCTTT.

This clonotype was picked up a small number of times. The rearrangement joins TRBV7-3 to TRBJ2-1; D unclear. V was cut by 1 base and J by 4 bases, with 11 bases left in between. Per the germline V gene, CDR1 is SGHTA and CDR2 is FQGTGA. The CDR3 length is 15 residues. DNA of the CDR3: TGTGCCAGCAGCTTAAGCCCTCGCACGTACAATGAGCAGTTCTTC. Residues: CASSLSPRTYNEQFF.

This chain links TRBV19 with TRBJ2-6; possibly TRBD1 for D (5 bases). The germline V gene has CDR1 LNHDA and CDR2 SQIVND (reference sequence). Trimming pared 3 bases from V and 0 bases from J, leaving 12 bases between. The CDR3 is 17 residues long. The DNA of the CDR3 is TGTGCCAGTAGTATGGCCAGGGAATACTCTGGGGCCAACGTCCTGACTTTC. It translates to CASSMAREYSGANVLTF. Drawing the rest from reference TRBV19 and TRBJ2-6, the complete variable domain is DGGITQSPKYLFRKEGQNVTLSCEQNLNHDAMYWYRQDPGQGLRLIYYSQIVNDFQKGDIAEGYSVSREKKESFPLTVTSAQKNPTAFYLCASSMAREYSGANVLTFGAGSRLTVL.

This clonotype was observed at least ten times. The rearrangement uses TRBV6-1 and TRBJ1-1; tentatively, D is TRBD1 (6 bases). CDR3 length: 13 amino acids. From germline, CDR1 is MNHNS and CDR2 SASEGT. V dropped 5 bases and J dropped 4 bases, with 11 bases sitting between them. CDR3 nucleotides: TGTGCCAGCAGTATCAGGGGAGGCACTGAAGCTTTCTTT. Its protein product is CASSIRGGTEAFF.

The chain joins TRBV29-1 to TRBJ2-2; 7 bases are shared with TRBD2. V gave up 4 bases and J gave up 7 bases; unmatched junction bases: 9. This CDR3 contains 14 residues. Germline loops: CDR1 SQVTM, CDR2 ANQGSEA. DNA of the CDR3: TGCAGCGTTGCTTCGAGCGGGAATGGCGGGGAGCTGTTTTTT. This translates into CSVASSGNGGELFF.